This entry lists 14 T cell receptor beta chains sequenced from one sample in a study of blood T cell repertoires in COVID-19. Profiled with immunoSEQ multiplex PCR; TCRdb holds only in-frame clones, not every one. Altogether tens of thousands of clones are present, about 80% being singletons, with the ten largest covering roughly 9.3%. Sequenced material: peripheral blood. These receptors all come from a man older than 75 with COVID-19, enrolled during active disease.

The chain recombines TRBV9 with TRBJ2-4; weak D call: TRBD1 (5 bases). Germline CDR1 and CDR2: SGDLS and YYNGEE. CDR3 length equals 13 residues. V was shortened by 3 bases and J by 5 bases, with 9 bases between the two germline ends. CDR3 amino acids: CASSGGLQNIQYF. The CDR3 bases are TGTGCCAGCAGCGGGGGCCTTCAAAACATTCAGTACTTC.

This rearrangement joins TRBV3-1 (or the pseudogene TRBV3-2) to TRBJ1-5; D is uncertain. Trimming shortened V by 2 bases and J by 3 bases, and 8 bases separated the two germline ends. Germline values: CDR1 LGHDT, CDR2 YNNKEL (reference sequence). The CDR3 consists of 14 residues. DNA for the CDR3: TGTGCCAGCAGCCAACAGAATGCCAATCAGCCCCAGCATTTT. It specifies CASSQQNANQPQHF.

This clone has more than one count but fewer than ten. V and J are TRBV10-3 and TRBJ1-5; TRBD1 matches 8 bases. Germline trimming cut 6 bases from V and 8 bases from J; bases unmatched to any gene: 9. This CDR3 is built from 14 residues. The germline gives CDR1 ENHRY, CDR2 SYGVKD. CDR3 DNA sequence: TGTGCCATCAGGGAGGACAGGGAGACTAAGCCCCAGCATTTT. Translation: CAIREDRETKPQHF.

The DNA of the CDR3 is TGTGCCTGGAGTAGACCCCCTGTTAGCGCCCAGCATTTT. It translates to CAWSRPPVSAQHF. The rearrangement joins TRBV30 to TRBJ1-5; D unclear. CDR1 and CDR2 from the germline V gene are GTSNPN and SVGIG (reference sequence). V was pared by 2 bases and J by 11 bases, with 16 bases between. The CDR3 sequence is 13 residues long.

This chain links TRBV19 with TRBJ2-1, with a possible D match to TRBD1 (6 bases). Germline V gives CDR1 LNHDA, CDR2 SQIVND (reference sequence). This CDR3 region has 17 residues. V lost 3 bases and J 7 bases, leaving 22 bases between the germline ends. CDR3 DNA sequence: TGTGCCAGTAGTATCCAACAGGGCTGGGGAGCGGTGAATGAGCAGTTCTTC. Residues: CASSIQQGWGAVNEQFF. Filled out from reference TRBV19 and TRBJ2-1, the complete variable domain reads DGGITQSPKYLFRKEGQNVTLSCEQNLNHDAMYWYRQDPGQGLRLIYYSQIVNDFQKGDIAEGYSVSREKKESFPLTVTSAQKNPTAFYLCASSIQQGWGAVNEQFFGPGTRLTVL.

This sequence joins TRBV30 and TRBJ1-1; the match to TRBD1 covers 9 bases. V trimming: 3 bases; J trimming: 5 bases; junction bases outside the gene matches: 7. CDR1 is GTSNPN and CDR2 is SVGIG in the germline V gene (reference sequence). The CDR3 extends over 14 amino acids. CDR3 sequence reads: CAWSPGTGPTEAFF. The CDR3 DNA is TGTGCCTGGAGCCCCGGGACAGGGCCTACTGAAGCTTTCTTT.

The rearrangement links TRBV15 to TRBJ1-1; unclear D gene. V lost 0 bases and J lost 6, with 14 bases in between. The CDR3 spans 15 residues. Germline V gene data show CDR1 as LNHNV and CDR2 as YYDKDF (reference sequence). CDR3 amino acids: CATSRDYGGLAEAFF. The CDR3 DNA reads TGTGCCACCAGCAGAGATTACGGAGGTCTTGCTGAAGCTTTCTTT.

The chain uses TRBV19 and TRBJ2-4, with a weak D call TRBD2 (6 bases). Germline V gene data show CDR1 as LNHDA and CDR2 as SQIVND (reference sequence). The CDR3 loop spans 15 amino acids. V was pared by 10 bases and J by 4 bases, with 20 bases between. The CDR3 DNA is TGTGCCACCGGAGATGGAGGGCGGCCTAAAAACATTCAGTACTTC. Its translation: CATGDGGRPKNIQYF.

V gene TRBV2 combines with J gene TRBJ2-7; 8 bases are shared with TRBD1. The CDR3 loop spans 15 amino acids. Germline CDR1 SNHLY, CDR2 FYNNEI. Trimming took 4 bases from V and 2 from J; bases not matched to a gene: 7. The CDR3 sequence: CASSGRTGSTYEQYV. In DNA, the CDR3 is TGTGCCAGCAGTGGTAGGACAGGGTCCACCTACGAGCAGTACGTC.

The CDR3 loop reads CASSIDRASGSGEQFF. The CDR3 coding sequence is TGTGCCAGTAGTATAGACCGAGCTAGCGGGAGTGGTGAGCAGTTCTTC. The chain recombines TRBV19 with TRBJ2-1; TRBD2 aligns across 10 bases. Germline assignment: CDR1 LNHDA and CDR2 SQIVND (reference sequence). This CDR3 has 16 residues. Trimming at V came to 0 bases and at J to 9 bases, leaving 8 bases not matched to a gene.

The chain carries TRBV19 and TRBJ1-2; 7 bases are shared with TRBD1. V lost 7 bases to trimming and J lost 2 bases; unmatched junction nucleotides: 13. The CDR3 runs 16 residues. CDR1 is LNHDA, CDR2 SQIVND, per germline (reference sequence). This CDR3 reads CASTPDRARRNYGYTF. In DNA, the CDR3 is TGTGCCAGTACCCCTGACAGGGCCCGCAGAAACTATGGCTACACCTTC.

This chain uses TRBV6-5 with TRBJ2-2; the match to TRBD1 covers 8 bases. Germline loops: CDR1 MNHEY, CDR2 SVGAGI. The CDR3 spans 15 residues. V shed 5 bases and J 6 bases; nucleotides not matched to a gene: 8. CDR3 DNA sequence: TGTGCCAGCAGTAGGACAGGGACAATCTCCGGGGAGCTGTTTTTT. Its protein is CASSRTGTISGELFF.

The table lists this clone with a count of one. V gene TRBV25-1 combines with J gene TRBJ2-2; possibly TRBD1 for D (5 bases). CDR1 is MGHDK, CDR2 SYGVNS, per germline. The ends were cut back, 3 bases at V and 4 bases at J, with 12 bases in the middle. The CDR3 runs 15 residues. As DNA, the CDR3 is TGTGCCAGCAGTGATTCGGACATCTTCACCGGGGAGCTGTTTTTT. Translated, it gives CASSDSDIFTGELFF.

The V and J genes are TRBV5-4 and TRBJ2-2; the D gene is possibly TRBD1 (5 bases). The CDR3 totals 16 residues. Germline assignment: CDR1 SGHNT and CDR2 YYREEE (reference sequence). The germline V and J ends were trimmed by 4 bases and 4 bases, with 17 bases remaining between them. The CDR3 DNA sequence: TGTGCCAGCAGCGGGGCCTCGGTTCCGGGCACCGGGGAGCTGTTTTTT. It yields the protein CASSGASVPGTGELFF.